This T cell receptor (beta chain) originates from a study of siplizumab effects on memory and regulatory T cells. Clones were read by immunoSEQ multiplex PCR, and TCRdb kept only the in-frame ones, dropping some. The sample shows fewer than 25,000 clones, about 45% of them seen only once. V dropped 3 bases and J dropped 7; count of bases not matched to a gene: 12. This CDR3 has 18 amino acids. Germline assignment: CDR1 KGHSH and CDR2 LQKENI. The cells of the mixed lymphocyte reaction underwent a roughly 6-day coculture at 37°C. On this clone itself: The antigen remains unidentified.

Sample: CFSE-low (dividing) CD4+ T cells sorted from an allogeneic mixed lymphocyte reaction. The chain recombines TRBV18 with TRBJ2-1; 13 nucleotides match TRBD2. The receptor was isolated from a human donor in good health; the cells came from an allogeneic mixed lymphocyte reaction. Some clones in this sample may be carry-over from other donors' samples. The CDR3 bases are TGTGCCAGCTCACCCCTACTAGCGGGGGGGCCCCAAGGGAATGAGCAGTTCTTC. This sequence encodes CASSPLLAGGPQGNEQFF.